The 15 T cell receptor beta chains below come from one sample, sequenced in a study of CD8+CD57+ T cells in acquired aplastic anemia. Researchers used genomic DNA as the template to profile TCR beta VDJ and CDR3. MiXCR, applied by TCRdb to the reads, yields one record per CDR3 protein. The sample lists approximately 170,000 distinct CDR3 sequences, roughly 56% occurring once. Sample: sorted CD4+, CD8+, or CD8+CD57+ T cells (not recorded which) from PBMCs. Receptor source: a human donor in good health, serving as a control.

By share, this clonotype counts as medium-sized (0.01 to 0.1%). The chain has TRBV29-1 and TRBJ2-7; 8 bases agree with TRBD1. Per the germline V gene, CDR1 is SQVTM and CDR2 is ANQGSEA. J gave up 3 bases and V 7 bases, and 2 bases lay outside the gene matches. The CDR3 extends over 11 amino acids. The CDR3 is CSGGQGYEQYF. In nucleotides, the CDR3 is TGCAGCGGCGGACAGGGCTACGAGCAGTACTTC.

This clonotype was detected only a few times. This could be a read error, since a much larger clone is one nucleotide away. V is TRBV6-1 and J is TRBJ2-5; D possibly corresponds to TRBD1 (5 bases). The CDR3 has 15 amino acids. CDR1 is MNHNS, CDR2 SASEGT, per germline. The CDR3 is CASSEEEWGQETQCF. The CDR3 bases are TGTGCCAGCAGTGAAGAAGAATGGGGCCAAGAGACCCAGTGCTTC.

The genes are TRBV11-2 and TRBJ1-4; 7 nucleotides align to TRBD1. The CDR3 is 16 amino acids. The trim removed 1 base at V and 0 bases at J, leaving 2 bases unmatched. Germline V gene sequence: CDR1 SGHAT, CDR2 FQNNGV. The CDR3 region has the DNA TGTGCCAGCAGCTTAGGGCAGGGGGCAACTAATGAAAAACTGTTTTTT. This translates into CASSLGQGATNEKLFF.

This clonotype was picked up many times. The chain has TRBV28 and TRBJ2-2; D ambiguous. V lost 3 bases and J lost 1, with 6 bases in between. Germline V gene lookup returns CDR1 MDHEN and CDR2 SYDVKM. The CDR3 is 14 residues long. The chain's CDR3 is CASSFGGNTGELFF. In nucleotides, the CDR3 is TGTGCCAGCAGTTTTGGTGGGAACACCGGGGAGCTGTTTTTT.

The CDR3 reads CASSTDRVGYTIYF. The CDR3 nucleotides read TGCGCCAGCAGCACCGACAGGGTCGGGTACACCATATATTTT. The V gene is TRBV5-1, the J gene TRBJ1-3; 7 nucleotides line up with TRBD1. V trimming: 4 bases; J trimming: 8 bases; junction bases outside the gene matches: 9. CDR1 is SGHRS and CDR2 is YFSETQ in the germline V gene. The CDR3 is 14 residues long.

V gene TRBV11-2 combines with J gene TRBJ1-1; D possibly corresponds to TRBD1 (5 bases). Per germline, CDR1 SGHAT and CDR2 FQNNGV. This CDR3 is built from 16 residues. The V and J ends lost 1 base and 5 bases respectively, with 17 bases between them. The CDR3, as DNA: TGTGCCAGCAGCTTAGTAATGGGGGAGCTTAGGACTGAAGCTTTCTTT. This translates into CASSLVMGELRTEAFF.

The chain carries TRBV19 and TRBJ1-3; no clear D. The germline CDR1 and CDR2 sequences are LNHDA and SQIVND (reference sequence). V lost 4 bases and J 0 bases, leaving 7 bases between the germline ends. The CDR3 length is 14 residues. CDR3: CASSTRDSGNTIYF. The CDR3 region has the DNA TGTGCCAGTAGTACCCGAGACTCTGGAAACACCATATATTTT. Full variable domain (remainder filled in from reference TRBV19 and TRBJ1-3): DGGITQSPKYLFRKEGQNVTLSCEQNLNHDAMYWYRQDPGQGLRLIYYSQIVNDFQKGDIAEGYSVSREKKESFPLTVTSAQKNPTAFYLCASSTRDSGNTIYFGEGSWLTVV.

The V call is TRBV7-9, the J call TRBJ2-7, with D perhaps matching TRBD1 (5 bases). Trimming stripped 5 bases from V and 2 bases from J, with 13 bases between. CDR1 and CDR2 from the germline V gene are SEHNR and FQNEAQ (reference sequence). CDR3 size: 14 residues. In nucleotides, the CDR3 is TGTGCCAGCAGCCCCCCAGGGAAACCCTACGAGCAGTACTTC. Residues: CASSPPGKPYEQYF.

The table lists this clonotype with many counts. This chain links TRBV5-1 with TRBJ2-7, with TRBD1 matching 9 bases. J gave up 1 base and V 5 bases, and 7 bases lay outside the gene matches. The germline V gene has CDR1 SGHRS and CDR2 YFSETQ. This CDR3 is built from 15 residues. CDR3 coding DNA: TGCGCCAGCAGTCCTACAGGGGGCGCATCCTACGAGCAGTACTTC. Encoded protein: CASSPTGGASYEQYF.

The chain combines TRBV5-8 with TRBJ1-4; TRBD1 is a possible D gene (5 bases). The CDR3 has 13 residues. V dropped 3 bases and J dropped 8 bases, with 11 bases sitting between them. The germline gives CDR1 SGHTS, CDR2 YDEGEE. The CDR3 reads CASSSNWGEKLFF. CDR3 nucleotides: TGTGCCAGCAGCTCCAATTGGGGCGAAAAACTGTTTTTT.

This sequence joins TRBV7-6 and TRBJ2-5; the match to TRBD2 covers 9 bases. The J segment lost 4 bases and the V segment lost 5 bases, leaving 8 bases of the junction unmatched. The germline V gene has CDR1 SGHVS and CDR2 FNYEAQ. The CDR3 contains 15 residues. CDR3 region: CASSVVGGGVETQYF. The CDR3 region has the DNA TGTGCCAGCAGCGTAGTGGGCGGGGGGGTAGAGACCCAGTACTTC. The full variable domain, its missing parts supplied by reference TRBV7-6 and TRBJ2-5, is GAGVSQSPRYKVTKRGQDVALRCDPISGHVSLYWYRQALGQGPEFLTYFNYEAQQDKSGLPNDRFSAERPEGSISTLTIQRTEQRDSAMYRCASSVVGGGVETQYFGPGTRLLVL.

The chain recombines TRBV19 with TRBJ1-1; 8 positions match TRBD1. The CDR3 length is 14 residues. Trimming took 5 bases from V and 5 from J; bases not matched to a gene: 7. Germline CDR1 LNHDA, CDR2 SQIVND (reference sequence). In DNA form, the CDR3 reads TGTGCCAGTAGTGCCGACAGGGGTGGGACTGAAGCTTTCTTT. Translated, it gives CASSADRGGTEAFF. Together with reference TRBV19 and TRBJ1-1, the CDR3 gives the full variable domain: DGGITQSPKYLFRKEGQNVTLSCEQNLNHDAMYWYRQDPGQGLRLIYYSQIVNDFQKGDIAEGYSVSREKKESFPLTVTSAQKNPTAFYLCASSADRGGTEAFFGQGTRLTVV.

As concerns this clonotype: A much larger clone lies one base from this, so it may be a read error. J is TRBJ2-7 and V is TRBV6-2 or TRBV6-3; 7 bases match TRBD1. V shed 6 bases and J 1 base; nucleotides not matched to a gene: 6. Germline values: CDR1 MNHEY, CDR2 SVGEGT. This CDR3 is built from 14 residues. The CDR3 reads CASRGTAFSYEQYF. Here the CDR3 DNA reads TGTGCCAGCAGAGGGACAGCCTTTTCCTACGAGCAGTACTTC.

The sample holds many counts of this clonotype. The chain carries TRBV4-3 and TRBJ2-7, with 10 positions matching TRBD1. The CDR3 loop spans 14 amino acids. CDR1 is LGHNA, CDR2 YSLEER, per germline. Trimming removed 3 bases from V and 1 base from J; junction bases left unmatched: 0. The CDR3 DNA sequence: TGCGCCAGCAGCCAGGACAGGGGGTCCTACGAGCAGTACTTC. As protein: CASSQDRGSYEQYF.

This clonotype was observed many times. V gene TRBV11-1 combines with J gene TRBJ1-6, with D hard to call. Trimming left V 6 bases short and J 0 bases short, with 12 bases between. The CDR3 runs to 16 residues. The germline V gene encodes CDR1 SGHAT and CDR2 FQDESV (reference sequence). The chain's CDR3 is CASSLDASSYNSPLHF. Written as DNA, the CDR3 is TGTGCCAGCAGTCTAGACGCGAGCTCCTATAATTCACCCCTCCACTTT.